The 21 T cell receptor beta chains listed next were all sequenced from one sample in a study of PD-L1 blockade in urothelial cancer. TCRdb's copy holds only in-frame clones and misses some; the assay was immunoSEQ multiplex PCR. The sample consists of 45,000 to 60,000 clones, approximately 84% of them appearing once. The material was PBMCs, obtained around atezolizumab (anti-PD-L1) treatment. The receptors derive from a middle-aged man with urothelial cancer.

The V and J genes are TRBV5-4 and TRBJ2-1, with D possibly matching TRBD1 (6 bases). V was pared by 4 bases and J by 0 bases, with 11 bases between. The CDR3 runs 15 residues. CDR1 and CDR2 (germline): SGHNT, YYREEE (reference sequence). CDR3 in amino acids: CASSAGTPSYNEQFF. The DNA of the CDR3 is TGTGCCAGCAGCGCCGGGACACCCTCCTACAATGAGCAGTTCTTC. Full variable domain (missing parts from reference TRBV5-4 and TRBJ2-1): ETGVTQSPTHLIKTRGQQVTLRCSSQSGHNTVSWYQQALGQGPQFIFQYYREEENGRGNFPPRFSGLQFPNYSSELNVNALELDDSALYLCASSAGTPSYNEQFFGPGTRLTVL.

This sequence joins TRBV5-1 and TRBJ2-7, with D perhaps matching TRBD1 (6 bases). The CDR3 runs to 13 residues. The V end lost 4 bases, the J end lost 5 bases, and 13 bases lay between the germline ends. The germline gives CDR1 SGHRS, CDR2 YFSETQ. The CDR3 here is CASSKLGAHEQYF. The CDR3 bases are TGCGCCAGCAGCAAATTGGGGGCCCACGAGCAGTACTTC.

This clone occurred once. The chain joins TRBV29-1 to TRBJ2-7; 7 bases match TRBD2. The CDR3 is 11 residues long. Germline V gene sequence: CDR1 SQVTM, CDR2 ANQGSEA. CDR3 nucleotide sequence: TGCAGTGGGGGGGGGTCCTACGAGCAGTACTTC. Its protein is CSGGGSYEQYF.

The chain has TRBV6-5 and TRBJ1-2; D uncertain. Germline assignment: CDR1 MNHEY and CDR2 SVGAGI. CDR3 length: 13 amino acids. V was shortened by 4 bases and J by 5 bases, with 11 bases between the two germline ends. The DNA of the CDR3 is TGTGCCAGCAGTTTGGAGCAACGGTATGGCTACACCTTC. Residues: CASSLEQRYGYTF.

This clone was detected once. The CDR3 DNA sequence: TGTGCCAGCAGCGGTCGGGAGGGCCACGACAATGAGCAGTTCTTC. Translation: CASSGREGHDNEQFF. This sequence joins TRBV9 and TRBJ2-1; 8 nucleotides agree with TRBD2. Germline trimming cut 3 bases from V and 5 bases from J; bases unmatched to any gene: 7. Per germline, CDR1 SGDLS and CDR2 YYNGEE. The CDR3 covers 15 residues.

J is TRBJ2-7 and V is TRBV9, with D possibly being TRBD1 (6 bases). Trimming shortened V by 0 bases and J by 5 bases, and 15 bases separated the two germline ends. The V gene's germline CDR1 is SGDLS and CDR2 YYNGEE. The CDR3 extends over 15 amino acids. The CDR3 here is CASSVAGAASDEQYF. DNA of the CDR3: TGTGCCAGCAGCGTAGCAGGGGCGGCAAGCGACGAGCAGTACTTC.

The rearrangement joins TRBV28 to TRBJ1-1, with D unresolved. CDR3 size: 13 residues. The germline V gene has CDR1 MDHEN and CDR2 SYDVKM. The ends were cut back, 4 bases at V and 4 bases at J, with 10 bases in the middle. The DNA of the CDR3 is TGTGCCAGCAGTTCGGGAGTGGGCACTGAAGCTTTCTTT. It specifies CASSSGVGTEAFF.

The J gene is TRBJ2-5, the V gene TRBV2; 8 bases agree with TRBD2. Trimming took 8 bases from V and 3 from J; bases not matched to a gene: 11. This CDR3 is built from 15 residues. CDR1 is SNHLY, CDR2 FYNNEI, per germline. The DNA for the CDR3 is TGTGCCAGCCGGGGGGGGGCTGACCTAGAAGAGACCCAGTACTTC. Translated: CASRGGADLEETQYF.

The chain employs TRBV28 and TRBJ2-2; 9 bases are a match to TRBD2. This CDR3 is 13 amino acids long. The germline V gene encodes CDR1 MDHEN and CDR2 SYDVKM. Here the CDR3 DNA reads TGTGCGAGCGGGAGGTCGAACACCGGGGAGCTGTTTTTT. Amino acid sequence: CASGRSNTGELFF.

This clone was counted once. V is TRBV6-1 and J is TRBJ1-1; no reliable D call. Germline values: CDR1 MNHNS, CDR2 SASEGT. The CDR3 extends over 13 amino acids. Trimming removed 2 bases at V and 11 bases at J, with 15 bases between. For the CDR3, the DNA is TGTGCCAGCAGTGAAATGGAATCGGCCAGGGCTTTCTTT. Its translation is CASSEMESARAFF.

The J gene is TRBJ1-3, the V gene TRBV5-1, with TRBD1 as a possible D gene (6 bases). Germline assignment: CDR1 SGHRS and CDR2 YFSETQ. V lost 6 bases, J lost 4 bases, and 14 bases lay in between. This CDR3 region has 14 residues. The CDR3 coding sequence is TGCGCCAGCACTTGGGACACTACAGGAAACACCATATATTTT. It is translated as CASTWDTTGNTIYF. The whole variable domain, remainder taken from reference TRBV5-1 and TRBJ1-3, is KAGVTQTPRYLIKTRGQQVTLSCSPISGHRSVSWYQQTPGQGLQFLFEYFSETQRNKGNFPGRFSGRQFSNSRSEMNVSTLELGDSALYLCASTWDTTGNTIYFGEGSWLTVV.

V and J are TRBV7-8 and TRBJ1-5, with D possibly TRBD1 on 5 matching bases. This CDR3 is 16 amino acids long. Per germline, CDR1 SGHVS and CDR2 FQNEAQ. The V and J ends lost 5 bases and 9 bases respectively, with 23 bases between them. CDR3 protein: CASSIPEGVGDGPQHF. CDR3 sequence (DNA): TGTGCCAGCAGCATACCAGAAGGGGTAGGGGATGGGCCCCAGCATTTT.

The rearrangement uses TRBV18 and TRBJ2-5, with 8 bases matching TRBD2. Germline CDR1 reads KGHSH; CDR2 reads LQKENI. With 2 bases clipped from V and 3 bases from J, the junction kept 8 bases outside the gene matches. The length of the CDR3 is 16 residues. The CDR3 is CASSPLRGRLEETQYF. CDR3 DNA sequence: TGTGCCAGCTCACCATTACGCGGGAGGCTCGAAGAGACCCAGTACTTC.

The V gene is TRBV25-1, the J gene TRBJ1-3; 9 bases are a match to TRBD1. From germline, CDR1 is MGHDK and CDR2 SYGVNS. V was clipped by 4 bases and J by 3 bases; unmatched bases: 7. The CDR3 runs to 16 residues. In nucleotides, the CDR3 is TGTGCCAGCAGTGCACCCGGGACAGGGAGTGGAAACACCATATATTTT. Amino acid sequence: CASSAPGTGSGNTIYF.

The chain couples TRBV7-9 to TRBJ2-5; 9 bases fit TRBD1. Per germline, CDR1 SEHNR and CDR2 FQNEAQ (reference sequence). The V gene end was trimmed by 6 bases and the J gene end by 3 bases; junction bases not matched to a gene: 5. The CDR3 consists of 14 residues. The CDR3 here is CASRTGQGEETQYF. The DNA of the CDR3 is TGTGCCAGCAGGACGGGACAGGGAGAAGAGACCCAGTACTTC.

The chain uses TRBV4-1 and TRBJ1-5; D is unclear. The CDR3 loop spans 20 amino acids. The V end lost 2 bases, the J end lost 0 bases, and 23 bases lay between the germline ends. CDR1 and CDR2 from the germline V gene are MGHRA and YSYEKL. The CDR3 here is CASSQLPLGLVGNSNQPQHF. The DNA for the CDR3 is TGCGCCAGCAGCCAACTGCCCCTCGGACTAGTCGGTAATAGCAATCAGCCCCAGCATTTT.

The chain has TRBV28 and TRBJ1-2; the D is unclear. The CDR3 runs 11 residues. V lost 8 bases, J lost 4 bases, and 8 bases lay in between. Germline CDR1 reads MDHEN; CDR2 reads SYDVKM. This CDR3 reads CASSGSYGYTF. CDR3 sequence (DNA): TGTGCCAGCTCAGGCTCCTATGGCTACACCTTC.

The rearrangement joins TRBV7-8 to TRBJ2-1; a possible D gene is TRBD2 (5 bases). The CDR3 has 17 residues. V was cut by 1 base and J by 1 base, with 14 bases left in between. Germline V gene data show CDR1 as SGHVS and CDR2 as FQNEAQ. CDR3: CASSLEVLASSYNEQFF. The DNA for the CDR3 is TGTGCCAGCAGCTTAGAGGTTTTAGCGAGTTCCTACAATGAGCAGTTCTTC.

The CDR3 loop reads CASSPGLAGDPRDTQYF. In DNA, the CDR3 is TGTGCCAGCAGCCCGGGACTAGCGGGAGATCCCCGAGATACGCAGTATTTT. The genes are TRBV4-2 and TRBJ2-3; 14 positions match TRBD2. The V segment lost 4 bases and the J segment 5 bases; nucleotides outside the gene matches: 8. The CDR3 spans 17 residues. Germline-derived CDR1 and CDR2 are LGHNA and YNFKEQ.

This clone showed up just once. V is TRBV7-2 and J is TRBJ2-6, with D possibly being TRBD1 (6 bases). Germline lookup yields CDR1 SGHTA and CDR2 FQGNSA. Between the trimmed V and J ends, which lost 6 bases and 4 bases, there was a span of 13 bases. The CDR3 runs 15 residues. For the CDR3, the DNA is TGTGCCAGCAGACCAAGGGGGTCAGGGGCCAACGTCCTGACTTTC. It specifies CASRPRGSGANVLTF.

This sequence joins TRBV27 and TRBJ2-1; TRBD2 might be the D (5 bases). Germline loops: CDR1 MNHEY, CDR2 SMNVEV (reference sequence). Trimming shortened V by 8 bases and J by 5 bases, and 25 bases separated the two germline ends. The CDR3 is 17 amino acids. CDR3 DNA sequence: TGTGCCAGCGGACTCAATGCGGGCCTCGAGGTCCACAATGAGCAGTTCTTC. Protein: CASGLNAGLEVHNEQFF.